This TCR beta chain appears in the sequencing data of a study of CD4+ T cells in melanoma. Clones were read by immunoSEQ multiplex PCR, and TCRdb kept only the in-frame ones, dropping some. The sample gives thousands of clones, approximately 64% of which show up once; about a sixth is in the top ten. This clone was picked up a small number of times. Its antigen is not known. Study-wide results and limits: CD8+ T cell, macrophage and B cell function reportedly correlated with neoantigen-specific CD4+ T cells.

Sample: cells from a culture (not recorded whether cultured in vitro). The receptor was isolated from a human donor with melanoma.

CDR3 loop: CASSRSVGNQPQHF. The CDR3 bases are TGTGCCAGCAGTCGGTCGGTTGGCAATCAGCCCCAGCATTTT. This sequence joins TRBV2 and TRBJ1-5; D not certain. CDR3 length: 14 amino acids. The germline V gene encodes CDR1 SNHLY and CDR2 FYNNEI. V gave up 5 bases and J gave up 2 bases, with 10 bases separating them. The variable domain in full, with the rest retrieved from reference TRBV2 and TRBJ1-5, is EPEVTQTPSHQVTQMGQEVILRCVPISNHLYFYWYRQILGQKVEFLVSFYNNEISEKSEIFDDQFSVERPDGSNFTLKIRSTKLEDSAMYFCASSRSVGNQPQHFGDGTRLSIL.